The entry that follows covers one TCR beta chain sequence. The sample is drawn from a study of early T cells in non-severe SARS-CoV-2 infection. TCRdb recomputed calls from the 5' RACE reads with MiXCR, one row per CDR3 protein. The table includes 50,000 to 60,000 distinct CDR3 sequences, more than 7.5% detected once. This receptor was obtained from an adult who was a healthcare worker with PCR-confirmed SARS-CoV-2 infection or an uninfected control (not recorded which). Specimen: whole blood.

CDR3 nucleotide sequence: TGTGCCAGCAGTCTCCGGGGCCTTGCGGCTTTCTTT. This encodes CASSLRGLAAFF. The genes are TRBV28 and TRBJ1-1, with a possible D match to TRBD1 (5 bases). V lost 5 bases, J lost 11 bases, and 15 bases lay in between. The germline CDR1 and CDR2 sequences are MDHEN and SYDVKM. The CDR3 is made up of 12 amino acids. Full variable domain (outside the CDR3, taken from reference TRBV28 and TRBJ1-1): DVKVTQSSRYLVKRTGEKVFLECVQDMDHENMFWYRQDPGLGLRLIYFSYDVKMKEKGDIPEGYSVSREKKERFSLILESASTNQTSMYLCASSLRGLAAFFGQGTRLTVV.